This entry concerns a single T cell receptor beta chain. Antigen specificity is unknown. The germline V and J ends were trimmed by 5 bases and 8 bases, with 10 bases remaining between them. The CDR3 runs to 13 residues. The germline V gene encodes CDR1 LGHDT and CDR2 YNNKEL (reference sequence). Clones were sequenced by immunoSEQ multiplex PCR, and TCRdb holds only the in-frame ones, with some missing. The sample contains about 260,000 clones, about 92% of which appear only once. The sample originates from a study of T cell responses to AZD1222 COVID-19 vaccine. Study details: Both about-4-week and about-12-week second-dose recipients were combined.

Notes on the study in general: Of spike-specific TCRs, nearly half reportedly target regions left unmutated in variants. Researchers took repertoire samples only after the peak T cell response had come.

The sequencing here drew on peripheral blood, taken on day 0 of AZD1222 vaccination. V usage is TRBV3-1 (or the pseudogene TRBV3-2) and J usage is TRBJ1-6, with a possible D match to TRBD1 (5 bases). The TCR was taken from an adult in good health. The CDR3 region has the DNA TGTGCCAGCAGCGCCAACAGGTATTCACCCCTCCACTTT. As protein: CASSANRYSPLHF.